This paragraph covers one T cell receptor beta chain sequence. What it recognizes is unknown. This sample was included in a study of T-cell reconstitution after alpha-beta-depleted transplantation in children. Study findings and constraints: Counts and diversity of T cells one year after transplant came mostly from newly produced T cells. In some patients, recipient T cells and intrathymic progenitors surviving conditioning explained high day-60 diversity. Several hundred expanded graft clones reportedly were the source of alpha-beta T cells about two months after transplant.

The CDR3 runs 12 residues. Germline V CDR1 and CDR2: LGHDT, YNNKEL (reference sequence). V lost 4 bases and J 6 bases, leaving 9 bases between the germline ends. Unique molecular identifiers were incorporated when the TCRbeta library was constructed. One entry per CDR3 protein results from TCRdb running MiXCR on the PCR reads. The sample has around 200,000 distinct CDR3 sequences; about 8.4% are singletons. The chain links TRBV3-1 to TRBJ1-2, with D perhaps TRBD1 (5 bases). This TCR derives from a male patient between 2 and 15 years old who had a stem cell transplant for acute myeloid leukemia, so the T cells may come from the graft donor. The sequencing used PBMCs, mostly from graft donor cells, collected 360 days after TCRalphabeta/CD19-depleted stem cell transplant. CDR3 DNA sequence: TGTGCCAGCAGCCGTCGGGGGAATGGCTACACCTTC. Translated, it gives CASSRRGNGYTF.